These 20 T cell receptor beta chains originate from one sample sequenced in a study of Graves' ophthalmopathy and Graves' hyperthyroidism. The authors amplified TCR beta CDR3 regions, and they did so from RNA transcripts for repertoire sequencing. In the first round, RT-PCR was carried out with HTBI primers, and a multiplex PCR formed the second round. TCRdb ran MiXCR on the multiplex PCR reads and lists one entry per CDR3 protein. In the table there are about 590,000 distinct CDR3 sequences, 39% of which are singletons. Sequenced: peripheral blood or thyroid tissue (not recorded which). The receptors were gathered from an adult man with Graves' hyperthyroidism.

The chain is built from TRBV12-3 or TRBV12-4 and TRBJ1-1, with D uncertain. This CDR3 has 13 residues. With 6 bases removed from V and 0 bases from J, the gap between germline ends came to 8 bases. The CDR3 reads CASSSQLNTEAFF. The CDR3, as DNA: TGTGCCAGCAGCTCACAGTTGAACACTGAAGCTTTCTTT.

The rearrangement joins TRBV6-2 or TRBV6-3 to TRBJ2-7; 7 nucleotides agree with TRBD2. CDR3 length equals 15 residues. Germline trimming cut 4 bases from V and 4 bases from J; bases unmatched to any gene: 10. Germline V gene sequence: CDR1 MNHEY, CDR2 SVGEGT. The CDR3: CASSSASGNLYEQYF. The CDR3, as DNA: TGTGCCAGCAGTTCGGCCAGCGGGAATTTATACGAGCAGTACTTC.

V gene TRBV6-5 combines with J gene TRBJ2-7, with no clear D. Trimming cost V 6 bases and J 6 bases, with 9 bases left between them. Looked up from germline, CDR1 is MNHEY and CDR2 is SVGAGI. The CDR3 covers 11 residues. The CDR3, as DNA: TGTGCCAGCAGCTCGCCAGCCGAGCAGTACTTC. It encodes CASSSPAEQYF.

A few counts support this clonotype. The CDR3 protein is CASTEGWGRDYGYTF. The CDR3 DNA reads as TGTGCCAGCACCGAAGGGTGGGGACGGGACTATGGCTACACCTTC. This chain connects TRBV2 to TRBJ1-2, with D perhaps matching TRBD1 (5 bases). Trimming left V 7 bases short and J 3 bases short, with 18 bases between. Per the germline V gene, CDR1 is SNHLY and CDR2 is FYNNEI. CDR3 size: 15 residues.

The genes are TRBV5-1 and TRBJ2-3, with 9 bases fitting TRBD2. Per the germline V gene, CDR1 is SGHRS and CDR2 is YFSETQ. The CDR3 sequence is 15 residues long. Unmatched junction bases numbered 4, after V lost 4 bases and J lost 1 base. As DNA, the CDR3 is TGCGCCAGCAGCCTAAGACTAGCGGGCACAGATACGCAGTATTTT. Translation: CASSLRLAGTDTQYF.

Note on this clonotype: At one boundary the junction diverges from the germline segment, which might be a read error. The chain uses TRBV7-9 and TRBJ2-7, with D maybe TRBD1 (6 bases). This CDR3 spans 15 amino acids. The germline CDR1 and CDR2 sequences are SEHNR and FQNEAQ (reference sequence). The CDR3 DNA reads as TGCGCCAGCAGCCAAGAGGGGGACAACTCCTACGAGCAGTACTTC. Its protein product is CASSQEGDNSYEQYF.

This clonotype was observed many times. The chain couples TRBV3-1 to TRBJ1-1; D ambiguous. The CDR3 sequence is 14 residues long. The V end was cut by 1 base, the J end by 4 bases, with 10 bases between. Germline CDR1 reads LGHDT; CDR2 reads YNNKEL (reference sequence). CDR3 in DNA: TGTGCCAGCAGCCAAGTCCCCGCCAGCACTGAAGCTTTCTTT. As protein: CASSQVPASTEAFF.

On this clonotype itself: This may arise from a read error, as a much more abundant clone is one base away. The V gene is TRBV7-3, the J gene TRBJ2-7, with TRBD2 identical over 7 bases. Unmatched junction bases numbered 15, after V lost 7 bases and J lost 6 bases. CDR1 and CDR2 from the germline V gene are SGHTA and FQGTGA. The CDR3 totals 15 residues. The CDR3 region is CASTDEKRGRGEQYF. The CDR3 nucleotides read TGTGCCAGCACCGACGAAAAGCGGGGCCGGGGCGAGCAGTACTTC.

J is TRBJ2-7 and V is TRBV20-1; D may be TRBD1 or TRBD2 (5 bases each). The DNA matches TRBJ2-1 better at its end, which makes the J call doubtful. This CDR3 has 13 residues. Germline lookup yields CDR1 DFQATT and CDR2 SNEGSKA (reference sequence). This chain's CDR3 is CSASGTVLNEQFF. CDR3 sequence (DNA): TGCAGTGCTAGCGGGACGGTGCTTAATGAGCAGTTCTTC.

This chain uses TRBV20-1 with TRBJ2-1; D gene uncertain. The CDR3 is made up of 12 amino acids. Germline V lookup: CDR1 DFQATT, CDR2 SNEGSKA (reference sequence). Trimming left V 1 base short and J 7 bases short, with 8 bases between. The CDR3 here is CSARVRPNEQFF. CDR3 DNA: TGCAGTGCTAGAGTACGACCGAATGAGCAGTTCTTC.

The gene calls are TRBV7-6 and TRBJ2-7; TRBD1 matches 8 bases. Germline V gene lookup returns CDR1 SGHVS and CDR2 FNYEAQ. CDR3 length: 14 amino acids. J was trimmed by 7 bases and V by 5 bases; bases with no gene match: 10. CDR3 DNA sequence: TGTGCCAGCAGCCCGCGGACAGGGTACAATGAGCAGTACTTC. It yields the protein CASSPRTGYNEQYF. The full variable domain, in which reference TRBV7-6 and TRBJ2-7 provide the parts outside the CDR3, is GAGVSQSPRYKVTKRGQDVALRCDPISGHVSLYWYRQALGQGPEFLTYFNYEAQQDKSGLPNDRFSAERPEGSISTLTIQRTEQRDSAMYRCASSPRTGYNEQYFGPGTRLTVT.

This chain uses TRBV7-2 with TRBJ2-5, with TRBD2 matching over 8 bases. Germline lookup yields CDR1 SGHTA and CDR2 FQGNSA. With 1 base clipped from V and 1 base from J, the junction kept 8 bases outside the gene matches. The CDR3 covers 17 residues. The CDR3 here is CASSLEFGSGGQETQYF. CDR3 sequence (DNA): TGTGCCAGCAGCTTAGAATTCGGGAGCGGGGGCCAAGAGACCCAGTACTTC.

There are a few counts of this clonotype. The rearrangement joins TRBV27 to TRBJ1-4; D remains ambiguous. The CDR3 spans 14 residues. Between the trimmed V and J ends, which lost 1 base and 6 bases, there was a span of 9 bases. In germline, CDR1 is MNHEY, CDR2 SMNVEV (reference sequence). The DNA of the CDR3 is TGTGCCAGCAGTTTATTGGGGTATGATGAAAAACTGTTTTTT. Translation: CASSLLGYDEKLFF.

CDR3 region: CASSTRVAYGYTF. Written as DNA, the CDR3 is TGTGCCAGCAGTACCAGGGTAGCCTATGGCTACACCTTC. The genes are TRBV9 and TRBJ1-2; TRBD1 might be the D (5 bases). Germline CDR1 reads SGDLS; CDR2 reads YYNGEE. The CDR3 contains 13 residues. With 5 bases removed from V and 4 bases from J, the gap between germline ends came to 12 bases.

The table lists this clonotype with a few counts. The rearrangement uses TRBV5-4 and TRBJ2-5, with D possibly TRBD2 on 6 matching bases. This CDR3 has 16 residues. V lost 4 bases, J lost 5 bases, and 21 bases lay in between. Germline V CDR1 and CDR2: SGHNT, YYREEE (reference sequence). The chain's CDR3 is CASSPLQPGGGETQYF. The CDR3 region has the DNA TGTGCCAGCAGCCCCCTCCAGCCAGGAGGAGGGGAGACCCAGTACTTC.

A word on this clonotype: This sequence may be a read error, since a much larger clone differs from it by one base. V gene TRBV12-3 or TRBV12-4 combines with J gene TRBJ2-5; D is perhaps TRBD2 (5 bases). V gave up 3 bases and J gave up 3 bases, with 8 bases separating them. There are 13 residues in the CDR3. CDR3 coding DNA: TGTGCCAGCAGTTTCCCGACTAAAGAGACCCAGTACTTC. It yields the protein CASSFPTKETQYF.

V and J are TRBV24-1 and TRBJ2-5, with D possibly matching TRBD1 (6 bases). In germline, CDR1 is KGHDR, CDR2 SFDVKD. The CDR3 length is 11 residues. The CDR3, as DNA: TGTGCTACAGGGTCCCAAGAGACCCAGTACTTC. Protein sequence: CATGSQETQYF.

This clonotype was seen once. The chain joins TRBV20-1 to TRBJ1-2; D is possibly TRBD1 (6 bases). V was clipped by 3 bases and J by 4 bases, with 12 bases between them. CDR1 is DFQATT and CDR2 is SNEGSKA in the germline V gene (reference sequence). The CDR3 totals 13 residues. In DNA form, the CDR3 reads TGCAGTGCTAGTAAGGACAGTTCCTATGGCTACACCTTC. The encoded protein is CSASKDSSYGYTF.

This clonotype was counted between two and nine times. The CDR3 sequence: CASSLSLTDRTTGTEAFF. The CDR3 coding sequence is TGTGCCAGCAGCTTATCCCTAACGGACAGAACAACGGGCACTGAAGCTTTCTTT. The rearrangement joins TRBV5-8 to TRBJ1-1; weak D call: TRBD1 (6 bases). The V gene's germline CDR1 is SGHTS and CDR2 YDEGEE. The ends were cut back, 2 bases at V and 4 bases at J, with 24 bases in the middle. This CDR3 contains 18 residues.

This clonotype was found a few times. The chain couples TRBV7-9 to TRBJ1-3; 7 nucleotides line up with TRBD1. The CDR3 runs to 16 residues. The V and J ends lost 1 base and 3 bases, in that order; junction bases with no gene match: 6. In germline, CDR1 is SEHNR, CDR2 FQNEAQ (reference sequence). The CDR3 DNA is TGTGCCAGCAGCTTAGACCCTACAGGGGTTGGAAACACCATATATTTT. Translating it yields CASSLDPTGVGNTIYF.